The 16 T cell receptor beta chains in this list originate from one sample, sequenced in a study of early T cells in non-severe SARS-CoV-2 infection. TCRdb re-derived calls from the 5' RACE reads in MiXCR, one entry per CDR3 protein. The repertoire includes roughly 83,000 distinct CDR3 sequences, about 12% of them detected once, and approximately 4% sits in the top ten. The source was whole blood, collected at baseline. The receptors here all came from an adult who was a healthcare worker with PCR-confirmed SARS-CoV-2 infection or an uninfected control (not recorded which).

The J gene is TRBJ2-7, the V gene TRBV29-1, with 7 bases fitting TRBD1. Germline values: CDR1 SQVTM, CDR2 ANQGSEA. The CDR3 contains 15 residues. The CDR3 region has the DNA TGCATCCCTCCGCCCTGGGACAGCGATTCCTACGAGCAGTACTTC. Its translation is CIPPPWDSDSYEQYF.

This clonotype was observed a few times. The rearrangement joins TRBV29-1 to TRBJ2-1, with D perhaps matching TRBD2 (6 bases). V lost 5 bases and J lost 1, with 6 bases in between. There are 12 residues in the CDR3. Germline-derived CDR1 and CDR2 are SQVTM and ANQGSEA. In DNA form, the CDR3 reads TGCAGCGTTAGCGGGTCCTACAATGAGCAGTTCTTC. This gives the protein CSVSGSYNEQFF.

This clonotype was observed a few times. This chain links TRBV19 with TRBJ1-2, with 7 positions matching TRBD1. Trimming cost V 3 bases and J 0 bases; bases outside gene matches: 7. Looked up from germline, CDR1 is LNHDA and CDR2 is SQIVND (reference sequence). The CDR3 runs to 16 residues. This CDR3 is CASSIRGQATNYGYTF. For the CDR3, the DNA is TGTGCCAGTAGTATTCGCGGACAGGCAACTAACTATGGCTACACCTTC.

This clonotype was seen only a few times. The chain links TRBV3-1 to TRBJ1-2; TRBD1 aligns across 7 bases. After removal of 4 bases from V and 0 bases from J, the junction contained 5 bases not matched to a gene. The CDR3 is 15 amino acids. Per germline, CDR1 LGHDT and CDR2 YNNKEL (reference sequence). CDR3 nucleotide sequence: TGTGCCAGCAGCCCAGGACAGGCTACTAACTATGGCTACACCTTC. This translates into CASSPGQATNYGYTF.

The chain carries TRBV20-1 and TRBJ2-5; D gene ambiguous. Per germline, CDR1 DFQATT and CDR2 SNEGSKA (reference sequence). This CDR3 spans 14 amino acids. Trimming cost V 0 bases and J 5 bases, with 13 bases left between them. CDR3 amino acids: CSARDGLWKETQYF. In DNA, the CDR3 is TGCAGTGCTAGAGACGGCCTGTGGAAGGAGACCCAGTACTTC.

The J gene is TRBJ2-2, the V gene TRBV6-2 or TRBV6-3; 8 bases align to TRBD1. Germline V lookup: CDR1 MNHEY, CDR2 SVGEGT. V shed 0 bases, J shed 7 bases, and the junction held 4 bases outside the gene matches. CDR3 length: 15 amino acids. The CDR3 loop reads CASSYSTGDGGELFF. CDR3 in DNA: TGTGCCAGCAGTTACTCGACAGGGGACGGCGGGGAGCTGTTTTTT.

The chain couples TRBV28 to TRBJ2-7; possibly TRBD1 for D (5 bases). The CDR3 extends over 19 amino acids. Deletions cut 3 bases from V and 5 bases from J, with 29 bases between. Germline V gene lookup returns CDR1 MDHEN and CDR2 SYDVKM. The CDR3 nucleotides are TGTGCCAGCAGTTTCCTGCAGGGCGAACAAACCCCAAGGTTGAACGAGCAGTACTTC. Amino acids: CASSFLQGEQTPRLNEQYF.

The chain links TRBV6-6 to TRBJ2-3; D call uncertain. Trimming removed 5 bases from V and 6 bases from J, with 12 bases in between. The germline CDR1 and CDR2 sequences are MNHNY and SVGAGI (reference sequence). This CDR3 is 13 amino acids long. The CDR3 is CASSPPYDDTQYF. In nucleotides, the CDR3 is TGTGCCAGCAGTCCTCCGTATGATGATACGCAGTATTTT.

This clonotype was observed a few times. This chain uses TRBV10-3 with TRBJ1-4; D perhaps matches TRBD1 (6 bases). This CDR3 is built from 12 residues. V shed 10 bases and J shed 5 bases, with 11 bases lying between them. CDR1 is ENHRY, CDR2 SYGVKD, per germline. CDR3 sequence reads: CATKGVNEKLFF. DNA of the CDR3: TGTGCCACTAAGGGGGTAAATGAAAAACTGTTTTTT.

This clonotype was seen many times. The CDR3 protein is CASSSDRADTQYF. The CDR3 nucleotides read TGTGCCAGCAGTTCGGACAGGGCAGATACGCAGTATTTT. The J gene is TRBJ2-3, the V gene TRBV11-2; TRBD1 agrees at 8 bases. The trim removed 6 bases at V and 4 bases at J, leaving 3 bases unmatched. The CDR3 contains 13 residues. Germline CDR1 reads SGHAT; CDR2 reads FQNNGV.

This clonotype was seen more than once but under ten times. This chain connects TRBV20-1 to TRBJ2-1; 10 nucleotides align to TRBD2. The CDR3 is made up of 14 amino acids. The V segment lost 4 bases and the J segment 7 bases; nucleotides outside the gene matches: 7. Germline loops: CDR1 DFQATT, CDR2 SNEGSKA (reference sequence). CDR3 sequence reads: CSAKRGGRENEQFF. The DNA for the CDR3 is TGCAGTGCTAAGCGGGGGGGCCGTGAGAATGAGCAGTTCTTC.

Judged by abundance, this clonotype is medium-sized (0.01 to 0.1%). The genes are TRBV27 and TRBJ1-5, with 7 bases aligning to TRBD1. The CDR3 covers 14 residues. Unmatched junction bases numbered 5, after V lost 4 bases and J lost 5 bases. Germline-derived CDR1 and CDR2 are MNHEY and SMNVEV (reference sequence). CDR3 nucleotide sequence: TGTGCCAGCAGTTCCTGGGACAGCTATCAGCCCCAGCATTTT. It specifies CASSSWDSYQPQHF.

The chain uses TRBV7-9 and TRBJ2-5, with D tentatively TRBD1 (5 bases). This CDR3 is 13 amino acids long. The germline CDR1 and CDR2 sequences are SEHNR and FQNEAQ (reference sequence). V gave up 3 bases and J gave up 5 bases, with 10 bases separating them. The CDR3 here is CASSFWGEETQYF. In DNA form, the CDR3 reads TGTGCCAGCAGCTTTTGGGGCGAGGAGACCCAGTACTTC.

This clonotype came up a few times. The rearrangement uses TRBV19 and TRBJ2-5, with 8 bases lining up with TRBD1. V dropped 6 bases and J dropped 5; count of bases not matched to a gene: 5. There are 13 residues in the CDR3. Germline V gives CDR1 LNHDA, CDR2 SQIVND (reference sequence). The CDR3 DNA reads TGTGCCAGTAGCGGACAGGGATGGGAGACCCAGTACTTC. This codes for CASSGQGWETQYF.

This clonotype has more than one count but fewer than ten. This chain links TRBV29-1 with TRBJ2-3; D is undetermined. Between the trimmed V and J ends, which lost 5 bases and 0 bases, there was a span of 6 bases. CDR3 size: 12 residues. Germline CDR1 is SQVTM and CDR2 is ANQGSEA. The CDR3 region is CSVTPSTDTQYF. The CDR3 nucleotides are TGCAGCGTTACACCGAGCACAGATACGCAGTATTTT.

The chain carries TRBV12-5 and TRBJ1-5; tentatively, D is TRBD1 (6 bases). The germline V and J ends were trimmed by 6 bases and 7 bases, with 19 bases remaining between them. CDR3 length: 15 residues. Germline CDR1 is LGHNT and CDR2 is FRNRAP. This CDR3 is CASGGPTGGGQPQHF. CDR3 bases: TGTGCTAGTGGCGGTCCGACCGGAGGGGGACAGCCCCAGCATTTT.